The 24 T cell receptor beta chains below all came from one sample that was sequenced in a study of blood T cell repertoires in COVID-19. Generated by immunoSEQ multiplex PCR, the TCRdb table keeps only in-frame clones and is missing some. The sample has 210,000 or so clones, around 82% seen once; the top ten hold roughly 2.9%. The sample consisted of peripheral blood. Every receptor here comes from a man aged 50 to 60 with active or convalescent COVID-19.

The chain links TRBV7-2 to TRBJ2-1; D call uncertain. The germline V gene has CDR1 SGHTA and CDR2 FQGNSA. The V end was cut by 0 bases, the J end by 8 bases, with 8 bases between. The CDR3 sequence is 13 residues long. CDR3 sequence: CASSLARLYEQFF. DNA of the CDR3: TGTGCCAGCAGCTTAGCCAGGCTGTATGAGCAGTTCTTC.

The chain is built from TRBV7-9 and TRBJ2-3; a possible D gene is TRBD1 (6 bases). CDR3 size: 14 residues. V dropped 5 bases and J dropped 2 bases, with 11 bases sitting between them. Germline V gene lookup returns CDR1 SEHNR and CDR2 FQNEAQ (reference sequence). The CDR3: CASSLTGHTDTQYF. The CDR3 DNA sequence: TGTGCCAGCAGCCTGACAGGCCACACAGATACGCAGTATTTT.

The chain is built from TRBV5-6 and TRBJ1-2; tentative D call: TRBD1 (6 bases). CDR1 is SGHDT and CDR2 is YYEEEE in the germline V gene. V was shortened by 4 bases and J by 5 bases, with 15 bases between the two germline ends. This CDR3 contains 14 residues. CDR3 in amino acids: CASSPARGFYGYTF. For the CDR3, the DNA is TGTGCCAGCAGCCCCGCCAGGGGATTTTATGGCTACACCTTC.

V gene TRBV6-5 combines with J gene TRBJ1-5; TRBD1 matches at 7 bases. This CDR3 has 13 amino acids. V trimming: 9 bases; J trimming: 4 bases; junction bases outside the gene matches: 6. The V gene's germline CDR1 is MNHEY and CDR2 SVGAGI. The CDR3 spells CASSGQPNQPQHF. DNA for the CDR3: TGTGCCAGTTCGGGACAGCCAAATCAGCCCCAGCATTTT.

The gene calls are TRBV5-1 and TRBJ2-3, with 10 bases lining up with TRBD1. Germline V gene data show CDR1 as SGHRS and CDR2 as YFSETQ. The CDR3 loop spans 14 amino acids. The J segment lost 4 bases and the V segment lost 4 bases, leaving 3 bases of the junction unmatched. The CDR3 loop reads CASSATGGPDTQYF. The DNA for the CDR3 is TGCGCCAGCAGCGCGACAGGGGGCCCAGATACGCAGTATTTT.

This rearrangement joins TRBV6-2 or TRBV6-3 to TRBJ1-2; perhaps TRBD1 as D (6 bases). The CDR3 is 12 residues long. V was trimmed by 5 bases and J by 4 bases, leaving 8 bases between them. CDR1 is MNHEY, CDR2 SVGEGT, per germline. CDR3 amino acids: CASSPDSYGYTF. In nucleotides, the CDR3 is TGTGCCAGCAGTCCGGACAGCTATGGCTACACCTTC.

This CDR3 is CASSELGRGRSEKLFF. Written as DNA, the CDR3 is TGTGCCAGCAGTGAATTGGGAAGGGGAAGGAGTGAAAAACTGTTTTTT. The gene calls are TRBV25-1 and TRBJ1-4, with D tentatively TRBD1 (5 bases). V was shortened by 1 base and J by 7 bases, with 16 bases between the two germline ends. Germline CDR1 and CDR2: MGHDK and SYGVNS. The CDR3 is made up of 16 amino acids.

This chain links TRBV7-6 with TRBJ2-3; 13 positions agree with TRBD2. Losses at the gene ends were 5 bases for V and 0 bases for J; bases not matched to a gene: 8. Per germline, CDR1 SGHVS and CDR2 FNYEAQ. This CDR3 spans 18 amino acids. The CDR3 protein is CASSLTSGGASSTDTQYF. CDR3 nucleotide sequence: TGTGCCAGCAGCCTTACTAGCGGGGGGGCATCGAGCACAGATACGCAGTATTTT.

This clone appeared many times. The J gene is TRBJ1-1, the V gene TRBV2; a possible D gene is TRBD1 (5 bases). The ends were cut back, 6 bases at V and 6 bases at J, with 11 bases in the middle. Germline V gives CDR1 SNHLY, CDR2 FYNNEI. The CDR3 covers 12 residues. Written as DNA, the CDR3 is TGTGCCAGCAGCAGGGTTTGGTCTGAAGCTTTCTTT. Amino acid sequence: CASSRVWSEAFF.

This chain uses TRBV11-2 with TRBJ1-1; weak D call: TRBD1 (5 bases). Trimming removed 3 bases at V and 1 base at J, with 9 bases between. The CDR3 runs to 14 residues. Per the germline V gene, CDR1 is SGHAT and CDR2 is FQNNGV. The CDR3 sequence is CASSLGGTNTEAFF. The CDR3 nucleotides are TGTGCCAGCAGCTTGGGAGGGACGAACACTGAAGCTTTCTTT.

The chain recombines TRBV11-3 with TRBJ2-5, with 7 bases fitting TRBD1. The CDR3 contains 15 residues. The V gene's germline CDR1 is SGHNT and CDR2 YENEEA. The V segment lost 4 bases and the J segment 1 base; nucleotides outside the gene matches: 6. In DNA, the CDR3 is TGTGCCAGCAGCTCCGGGACAGCCCTCCAAGAGACCCAGTACTTC. Its protein product is CASSSGTALQETQYF.

The chain links TRBV7-9 to TRBJ2-1; 7 bases line up with TRBD1. Germline lookup yields CDR1 SEHNR and CDR2 FQNEAQ (reference sequence). CDR3 length: 16 amino acids. The J segment lost 0 bases and the V segment lost 5 bases, leaving 7 bases of the junction unmatched. The CDR3 loop is CASSKRDSSSYNEQFF. In DNA form, the CDR3 reads TGTGCCAGCAGCAAGAGGGACAGCAGCTCCTACAATGAGCAGTTCTTC.

This sequence joins TRBV6-1 and TRBJ1-4; D call uncertain. The V gene lost 0 bases and the J gene lost 0 bases, with 8 bases spanning the gap. This CDR3 has 16 residues. From germline, CDR1 is MNHNS and CDR2 SASEGT. The CDR3 region is CASSEARKATNEKLFF. DNA of the CDR3: TGTGCCAGCAGTGAAGCGCGAAAAGCAACTAATGAAAAACTGTTTTTT.

As DNA, the CDR3 is TGTGCCAGCAGCCAGGTAGTAAATTCACCCCTCCACTTT. Protein: CASSQVVNSPLHF. J is TRBJ1-6 and V is TRBV7-9; no clear D gene. Germline V gene data show CDR1 as SEHNR and CDR2 as FQNEAQ (reference sequence). This CDR3 contains 13 residues. V was trimmed by 5 bases and J by 7 bases, leaving 9 bases between them.

The J gene is TRBJ2-1, the V gene TRBV4-1; 10 nucleotides line up with TRBD2. Germline V lookup: CDR1 MGHRA, CDR2 YSYEKL. The CDR3 loop spans 16 amino acids. J lost 5 bases, V lost 0 bases, and 4 bases had no gene match. The CDR3 nucleotides are TGCGCCAGCAGCCAAGAGGTAGCGGGAGGTAACAATGAGCAGTTCTTC. Amino acid sequence: CASSQEVAGGNNEQFF.

This chain links TRBV6-5 with TRBJ1-6, with unresolved D. The CDR3 extends over 13 amino acids. Trimming removed 2 bases at V and 7 bases at J, with 6 bases between. Germline loops: CDR1 MNHEY, CDR2 SVGAGI. The CDR3 sequence: CASSYNRNSPLHF. CDR3 bases: TGTGCCAGCAGTTACAACCGGAATTCACCCCTCCACTTT.

V is TRBV9 and J is TRBJ2-1; the D is unclear. CDR3 length: 14 amino acids. The V end lost 0 bases, the J end lost 0 bases, and 4 bases lay between the germline ends. Germline values: CDR1 SGDLS, CDR2 YYNGEE. CDR3 residues: CASSVGDSYNEQFF. CDR3 nucleotides: TGTGCCAGCAGCGTAGGAGACTCCTACAATGAGCAGTTCTTC.

Concerning this clone: This specimen includes other DNA sequences encoding the same CDR3. The chain recombines TRBV27 with TRBJ2-6, with D uncertain. The CDR3 is made up of 16 amino acids. V was trimmed by 6 bases and J by 0 bases, leaving 12 bases between them. Per the germline V gene, CDR1 is MNHEY and CDR2 is SMNVEV (reference sequence). The CDR3 here is CASSPRHISGANVLTF. The CDR3 DNA reads as TGTGCCAGCAGCCCGAGACACATCTCTGGGGCCAACGTCCTGACTTTC.

Only one count was recorded for this clone. Here the CDR3 reads CASSPKNGGEQYF. CDR3 sequence (DNA): TGCGCCAGCAGCCCTAAAAACGGCGGCGAGCAGTACTTC. The gene calls are TRBV5-1 and TRBJ2-7; D not resolved. The V gene lost 4 bases and the J gene lost 6 bases, with 14 bases spanning the gap. Germline lookup yields CDR1 SGHRS and CDR2 YFSETQ. There are 13 residues in the CDR3.

This clone was seen repeatedly, ten times or more. The chain carries TRBV19 and TRBJ1-1, with D hard to call. Germline V gives CDR1 LNHDA, CDR2 SQIVND (reference sequence). The germline V and J ends were trimmed by 8 bases and 1 base, with 14 bases remaining between them. This CDR3 is 14 amino acids long. The CDR3 loop is CASSLDTSNTEAFF. CDR3 sequence (DNA): TGTGCCAGTTCATTAGACACTTCGAACACTGAAGCTTTCTTT.

The J gene is TRBJ1-1, the V gene TRBV19, with 10 positions matching TRBD1. Trimming took 3 bases from V and 7 from J; bases not matched to a gene: 5. Germline V gives CDR1 LNHDA, CDR2 SQIVND (reference sequence). The CDR3 sequence is 14 residues long. Written as DNA, the CDR3 is TGTGCCAGTAGTATTGGGACAGGGGTGATTGAAGCTTTCTTT. It codes for CASSIGTGVIEAFF.

The V and J genes are TRBV7-9 and TRBJ2-1; possibly TRBD2 for D (6 bases). The germline V and J ends were trimmed by 1 base and 10 bases, with 14 bases remaining between them. In germline, CDR1 is SEHNR, CDR2 FQNEAQ (reference sequence). There are 14 residues in the CDR3. The chain's CDR3 is CASSLGQSSGEQFF. CDR3 nucleotide sequence: TGTGCCAGCAGCTTAGGGCAGAGTAGCGGCGAGCAGTTCTTC.

This clone was counted a few times. The rearrangement links TRBV12-3 or TRBV12-4 to TRBJ1-3; D is undetermined. Trimming removed 6 bases at V and 0 bases at J, with 3 bases between. The CDR3 spans 12 residues. The CDR3 sequence is CASRSSGNTIYF. As DNA, the CDR3 is TGTGCCAGCAGGAGCTCTGGAAACACCATATATTTT.

J is TRBJ2-7 and V is TRBV7-2; 7 bases match TRBD2. In germline, CDR1 is SGHTA, CDR2 FQGNSA. Trimming cost V 5 bases and J 1 base; bases outside gene matches: 2. The CDR3 is made up of 13 amino acids. The DNA for the CDR3 is TGTGCCAGCAGCATCGGGAGGTCCTACGAGCAGTACTTC. Its translation is CASSIGRSYEQYF.